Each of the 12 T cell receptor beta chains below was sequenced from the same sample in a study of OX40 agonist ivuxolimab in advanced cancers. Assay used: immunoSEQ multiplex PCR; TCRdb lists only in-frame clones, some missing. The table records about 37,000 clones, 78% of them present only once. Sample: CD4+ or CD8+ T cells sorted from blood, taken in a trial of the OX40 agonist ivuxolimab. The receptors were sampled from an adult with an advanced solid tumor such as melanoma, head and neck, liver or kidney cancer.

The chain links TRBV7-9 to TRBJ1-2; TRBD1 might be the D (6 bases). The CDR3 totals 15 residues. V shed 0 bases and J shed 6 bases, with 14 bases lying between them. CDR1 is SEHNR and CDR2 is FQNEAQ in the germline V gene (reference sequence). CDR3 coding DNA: TGTGCCAGCAGCTTAGCCTCGGGTGGGGGCAATGGCTACACCTTC. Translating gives CASSLASGGGNGYTF. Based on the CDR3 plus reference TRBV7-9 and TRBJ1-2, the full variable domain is DTGVSQNPRHKITKRGQNVTFRCDPISEHNRLYWYRQTLGQGPEFLTYFQNEAQLEKSRLLSDRFSAERPKGSFSTLEIQRTEQGDSAMYLCASSLASGGGNGYTFGSGTRLTVV.

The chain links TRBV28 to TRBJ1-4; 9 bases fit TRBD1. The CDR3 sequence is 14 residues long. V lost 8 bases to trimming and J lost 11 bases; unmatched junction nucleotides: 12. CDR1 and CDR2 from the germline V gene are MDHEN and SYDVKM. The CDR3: CASATGQGTRKLFF. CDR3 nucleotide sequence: TGTGCCAGCGCCACGGGACAGGGTACAAGGAAACTGTTTTTT.

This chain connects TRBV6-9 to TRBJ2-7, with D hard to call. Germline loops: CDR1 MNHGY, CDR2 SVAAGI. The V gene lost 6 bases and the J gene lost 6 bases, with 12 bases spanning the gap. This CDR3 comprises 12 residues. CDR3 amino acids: CASSPGQVEQYF. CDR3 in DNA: TGTGCCAGCAGCCCTGGGCAGGTCGAGCAGTACTTC.

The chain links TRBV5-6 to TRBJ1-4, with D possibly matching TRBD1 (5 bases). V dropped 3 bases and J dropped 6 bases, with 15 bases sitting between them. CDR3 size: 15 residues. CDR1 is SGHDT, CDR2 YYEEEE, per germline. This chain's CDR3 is CASSSWGETDEKLFF. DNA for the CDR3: TGTGCCAGCAGCTCGTGGGGGGAGACAGATGAAAAACTGTTTTTT.

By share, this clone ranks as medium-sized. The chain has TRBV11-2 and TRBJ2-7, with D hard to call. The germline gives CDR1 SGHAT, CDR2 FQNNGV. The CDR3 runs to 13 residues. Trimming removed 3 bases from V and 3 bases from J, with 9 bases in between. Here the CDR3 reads CASSLGGNYEQYF. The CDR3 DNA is TGTGCCAGCAGCTTGGGTGGGAACTACGAGCAGTACTTC.

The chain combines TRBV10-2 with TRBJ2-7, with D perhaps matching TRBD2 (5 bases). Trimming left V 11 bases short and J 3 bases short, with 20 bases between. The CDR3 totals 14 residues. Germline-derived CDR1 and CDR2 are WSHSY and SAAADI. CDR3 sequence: CAAGRREIFYEQYF. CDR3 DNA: TGCGCCGCCGGCCGCCGGGAAATCTTCTACGAGCAGTACTTC.

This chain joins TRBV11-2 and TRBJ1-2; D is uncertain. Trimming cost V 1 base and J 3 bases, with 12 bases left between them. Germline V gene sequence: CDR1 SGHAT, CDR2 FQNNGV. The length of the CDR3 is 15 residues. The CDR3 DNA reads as TGTGCCAGCAGCTTAGCGGCCCCGGGCTACTATGGCTACACCTTC. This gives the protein CASSLAAPGYYGYTF.

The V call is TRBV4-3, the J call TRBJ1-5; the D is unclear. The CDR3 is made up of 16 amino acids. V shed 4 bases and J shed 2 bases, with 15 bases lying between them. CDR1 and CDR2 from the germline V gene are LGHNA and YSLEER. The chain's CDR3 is CASSLSHPEGNQPQHF. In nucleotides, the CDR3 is TGCGCCAGCAGCCTAAGCCATCCCGAAGGCAATCAGCCCCAGCATTTT.

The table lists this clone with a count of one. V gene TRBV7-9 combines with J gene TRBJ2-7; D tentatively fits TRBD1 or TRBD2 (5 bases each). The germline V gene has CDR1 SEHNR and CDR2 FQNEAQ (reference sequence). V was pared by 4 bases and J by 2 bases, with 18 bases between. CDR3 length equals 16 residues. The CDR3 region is CASSSGVTAKTYEQYF. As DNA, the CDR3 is TGTGCCAGCAGCTCCGGGGTGACAGCGAAAACCTACGAGCAGTACTTC.

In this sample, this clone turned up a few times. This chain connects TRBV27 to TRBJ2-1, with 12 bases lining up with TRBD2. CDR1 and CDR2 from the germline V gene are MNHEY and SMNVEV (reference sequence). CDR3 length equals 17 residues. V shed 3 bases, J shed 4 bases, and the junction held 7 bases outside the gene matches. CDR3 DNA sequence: TGTGCCAGCAGTTTGTACTGGACTAGCGGGGATTACAATGAGCAGTTCTTC. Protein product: CASSLYWTSGDYNEQFF.

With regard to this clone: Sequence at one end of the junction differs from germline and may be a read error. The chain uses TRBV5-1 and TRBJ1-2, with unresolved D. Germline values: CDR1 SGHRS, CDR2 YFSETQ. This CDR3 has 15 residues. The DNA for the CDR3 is TGCGCCAGCAGCTTCAGGTTTAATGCTAACAATGGCTACACCTTC. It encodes CASSFRFNANNGYTF.

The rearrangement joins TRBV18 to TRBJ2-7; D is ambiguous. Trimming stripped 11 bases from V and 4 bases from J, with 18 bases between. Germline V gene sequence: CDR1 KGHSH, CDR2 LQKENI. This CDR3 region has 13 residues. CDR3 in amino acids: CAARRTATYEQYF. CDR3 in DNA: TGTGCCGCTCGCCGAACGGCAACGTACGAGCAGTACTTC. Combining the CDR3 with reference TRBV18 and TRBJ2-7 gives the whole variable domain NAGVMQNPRHLVRRRGQEARLRCSPMKGHSHVYWYRQLPEEGLKFMVYLQKENIIDESGMPKERFSAEFPKEGPSILRIQQVVRGDSAAYFCAARRTATYEQYFGPGTRLTVT.